The 17 T cell receptor beta chains given below trace back to one sample, sequenced in a study of blood T cell repertoires in COVID-19. The repertoire was sequenced with immunoSEQ multiplex PCR; TCRdb's copy has only in-frame clones and lacks some. The sample lists about 380,000 clones; 87% were seen once. Material for sequencing was PBMCs or T cells enriched from blood (not recorded which). These receptors were taken from a woman aged 25-40 years who had recovered from COVID-19.

The rearrangement links TRBV14 to TRBJ2-7; the match to TRBD1 covers 8 bases. Germline assignment: CDR1 SGHDN and CDR2 FVKESK. J gave up 5 bases and V 1 base, and 4 bases lay outside the gene matches. The CDR3 runs to 14 residues. CDR3 amino acids: CASSQGTGYDEQYF. The CDR3 coding sequence is TGTGCCAGCAGCCAAGGGACAGGGTACGACGAGCAGTACTTC. Variable domain in full (rest from reference TRBV14 and TRBJ2-7): EAGVTQFPSHSVIEKGQTVTLRCDPISGHDNLYWYRRVMGKEIKFLLHFVKESKQDESGMPNNRFLAERTGGTYSTLKVQPAELEDSGVYFCASSQGTGYDEQYFGPGTRLTVT.

The chain has TRBV2 and TRBJ1-6; perhaps TRBD1 as D (6 bases). Germline loops: CDR1 SNHLY, CDR2 FYNNEI. Trimming left V 2 bases short and J 0 bases short, with 14 bases between. There are 18 residues in the CDR3. The CDR3 DNA follows: TGTGCCAGCAGTGAATACGGTAGGGGGAGCTCCTATAATTCACCCCTCCACTTT. It codes for CASSEYGRGSSYNSPLHF.

Comment on this clone: Other DNA variants within this sample encode the same CDR3. Here the CDR3 DNA reads TGTGCCAGCAGCCCGACTTCCAATGAGCAGTTCTTC. Translated: CASSPTSNEQFF. The chain links TRBV12-3 or TRBV12-4 to TRBJ2-1; no firm D call. Deletions cut 6 bases from V and 6 bases from J, with 9 bases between. CDR3 length equals 12 residues.

The genes are TRBV5-1 and TRBJ2-3, with 12 bases that match TRBD2. This CDR3 region has 15 residues. V shed 4 bases and J 6 bases; nucleotides not matched to a gene: 6. Germline CDR1 reads SGHRS; CDR2 reads YFSETQ. CDR3 sequence reads: CASSVRLAGEDTQYF. The CDR3 coding sequence is TGCGCCAGCAGCGTTAGACTAGCGGGAGAGGATACGCAGTATTTT.

The J gene is TRBJ2-5, the V gene TRBV2; tentatively, D is TRBD1 (5 bases). The CDR3 runs 13 residues. The V end was cut by 4 bases, the J end by 1 base, with 7 bases between. Germline V lookup: CDR1 SNHLY, CDR2 FYNNEI. The CDR3 reads CASSGQLQETQYF. DNA of the CDR3: TGTGCCAGCAGTGGACAGCTCCAAGAGACCCAGTACTTC.

The chain employs TRBV6-5 and TRBJ1-5; 10 bases agree with TRBD1. Germline loops: CDR1 MNHEY, CDR2 SVGAGI. The CDR3 runs 15 residues. V trimming: 6 bases; J trimming: 1 base; junction bases outside the gene matches: 3. CDR3 protein: CASRRDRGSNQPQHF. CDR3 nucleotides: TGTGCCAGCAGACGGGACAGGGGAAGCAATCAGCCCCAGCATTTT.

V and J are TRBV28 and TRBJ1-2, with D hard to call. The germline V gene has CDR1 MDHEN and CDR2 SYDVKM. V was trimmed by 3 bases and J by 8 bases, leaving 10 bases between them. The CDR3 loop spans 12 amino acids. In DNA, the CDR3 is TGTGCCAGCAGTTTTAGGGAGTTCGGCTACACCTTC. This gives the protein CASSFREFGYTF.

This clone was counted only a few times. The chain combines TRBV19 with TRBJ1-4, with TRBD1 matching over 7 bases. Germline V gene sequence: CDR1 LNHDA, CDR2 SQIVND (reference sequence). The CDR3 sequence is 15 residues long. With 3 bases clipped from V and 0 bases from J, the junction kept 1 base outside the gene matches. The CDR3 region is CASSMGQSTNEKLFF. The DNA of the CDR3 is TGTGCCAGTAGTATGGGACAGTCAACTAATGAAAAACTGTTTTTT.

V usage is TRBV3-1 (or the pseudogene TRBV3-2) and J usage is TRBJ2-7; 10 bases agree with TRBD2. Germline V gene data show CDR1 as LGHDT and CDR2 as YNNKEL (reference sequence). J gave up 3 bases and V 1 base, and 3 bases lay outside the gene matches. The CDR3 sequence is 15 residues long. In DNA form, the CDR3 reads TGTGCCAGCAGCCAAGGAAGGACTAGCGGCTACGAGCAGTACTTC. It translates to CASSQGRTSGYEQYF.

The rearrangement joins TRBV2 to TRBJ1-6; TRBD1 agrees at 9 bases. Germline CDR1 and CDR2: SNHLY and FYNNEI. After removal of 6 bases from V and 7 bases from J, the junction contained 1 base not matched to a gene. The CDR3 is 13 residues long. DNA of the CDR3: TGTGCCAGCAGGGACAGGGGAAATTCACCCCTCCACTTT. Translation: CASRDRGNSPLHF.

The V gene is TRBV25-1, the J gene TRBJ1-6; TRBD1 is a possible D gene (5 bases). The CDR3 length is 15 residues. The germline V and J ends were trimmed by 1 base and 7 bases, with 11 bases remaining between them. Germline V lookup: CDR1 MGHDK, CDR2 SYGVNS. The CDR3 reads CASSEWGSRNSPLHF. DNA of the CDR3: TGTGCCAGCAGTGAATGGGGCAGCCGAAATTCACCCCTCCACTTT.

The chain couples TRBV13 to TRBJ2-7; D unclear. The V gene's germline CDR1 is PRHDT and CDR2 FYEKMQ (reference sequence). The length of the CDR3 is 12 residues. V lost 6 bases to trimming and J lost 0 bases, with 6 bases between them. CDR3 in amino acids: CASSSSSYEQYF. The CDR3 DNA follows: TGTGCCAGCAGTTCTAGCTCCTACGAGCAGTACTTC.

This sequence joins TRBV5-4 and TRBJ2-1, with TRBD2 matching 7 bases. Germline CDR1 reads SGHNT; CDR2 reads YYREEE (reference sequence). Trimming cost V 0 bases and J 8 bases; bases outside gene matches: 11. The CDR3 contains 16 residues. The DNA for the CDR3 is TGTGCCAGCAGCTTGGACCTGGGAGGGCCGGGTGATGAGCAGTTCTTC. This translates into CASSLDLGGPGDEQFF.

This rearrangement joins TRBV7-9 to TRBJ2-1; no firm D call. Germline lookup yields CDR1 SEHNR and CDR2 FQNEAQ (reference sequence). This CDR3 has 11 amino acids. V was trimmed by 8 bases and J by 6 bases, leaving 8 bases between them. This chain's CDR3 is CASLISNEQFF. CDR3 nucleotide sequence: TGTGCCAGCTTAATATCCAATGAGCAGTTCTTC.

This chain uses TRBV3-1 (or the pseudogene TRBV3-2) with TRBJ2-7; 11 bases are shared with TRBD1. Per germline, CDR1 LGHDT and CDR2 YNNKEL (reference sequence). The CDR3 contains 14 residues. With V trimmed by 4 bases and J by 2 bases, 1 base remained unmatched. The CDR3 nucleotides are TGTGCCAGCAGCCGGGGACAGGGGGCCTACGAGCAGTACTTC. Translated: CASSRGQGAYEQYF.

The gene calls are TRBV30 and TRBJ2-5; D is undetermined. Germline-derived CDR1 and CDR2 are GTSNPN and SVGIG (reference sequence). The CDR3 has 13 residues. V lost 0 bases and J lost 1, with 6 bases in between. CDR3 sequence: CAWSVAVQETQYF. CDR3 sequence (DNA): TGTGCCTGGAGTGTGGCAGTCCAAGAGACCCAGTACTTC.

The chain joins TRBV7-9 to TRBJ2-3; 7 nucleotides line up with TRBD2. CDR1 is SEHNR, CDR2 FQNEAQ, per germline (reference sequence). This CDR3 contains 13 residues. V gave up 4 bases and J gave up 5 bases; unmatched junction bases: 3. CDR3 nucleotides: TGTGCCAGCAGCTCGACTAGCCTAGATACGCAGTATTTT. Its protein product is CASSSTSLDTQYF.